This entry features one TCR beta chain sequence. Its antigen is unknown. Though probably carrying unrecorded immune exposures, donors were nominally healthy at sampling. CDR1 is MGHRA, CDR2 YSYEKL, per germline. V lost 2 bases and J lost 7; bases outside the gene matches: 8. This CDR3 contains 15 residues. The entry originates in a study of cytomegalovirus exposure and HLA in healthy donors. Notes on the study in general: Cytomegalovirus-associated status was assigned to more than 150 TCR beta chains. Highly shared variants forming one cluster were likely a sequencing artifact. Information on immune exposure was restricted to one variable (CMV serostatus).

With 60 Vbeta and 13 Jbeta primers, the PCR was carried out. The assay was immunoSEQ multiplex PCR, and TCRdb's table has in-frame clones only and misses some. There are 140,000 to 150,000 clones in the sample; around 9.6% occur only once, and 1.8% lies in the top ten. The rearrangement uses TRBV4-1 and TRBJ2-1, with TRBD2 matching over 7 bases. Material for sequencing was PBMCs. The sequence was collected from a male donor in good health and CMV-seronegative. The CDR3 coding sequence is TGCGCCAGCAGCCAACCCTGGACTAGGAGGAATGAGCAGTTCTTC. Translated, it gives CASSQPWTRRNEQFF.